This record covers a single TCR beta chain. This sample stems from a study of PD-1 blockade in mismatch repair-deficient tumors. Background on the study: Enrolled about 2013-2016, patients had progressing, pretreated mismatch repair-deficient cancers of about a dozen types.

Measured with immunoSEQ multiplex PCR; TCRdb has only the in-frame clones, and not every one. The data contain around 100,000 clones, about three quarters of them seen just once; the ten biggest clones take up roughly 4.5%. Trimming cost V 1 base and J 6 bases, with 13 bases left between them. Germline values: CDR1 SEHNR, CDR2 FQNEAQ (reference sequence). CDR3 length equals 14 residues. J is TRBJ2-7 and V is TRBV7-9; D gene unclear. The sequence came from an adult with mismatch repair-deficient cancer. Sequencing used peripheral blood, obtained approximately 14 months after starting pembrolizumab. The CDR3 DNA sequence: TGTGCCAGCAGCTTAGACCTAGTTGCGACCGAGCAGTACTTC. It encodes CASSLDLVATEQYF. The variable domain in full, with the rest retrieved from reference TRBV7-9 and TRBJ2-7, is DTGVSQNPRHKITKRGQNVTFRCDPISEHNRLYWYRQTLGQGPEFLTYFQNEAQLEKSRLLSDRFSAERPKGSFSTLEIQRTEQGDSAMYLCASSLDLVATEQYFGPGTRLTVT.